This is a list of T cell receptor beta chains from one sample in a study of beta chain features in type 1 diabetes. Only in-frame clones appear in the TCRdb table, and some are missing; sequencing was by immunoSEQ multiplex PCR. The sample lists approximately 140,000 clones; roughly 10% were seen once. The sequenced sample was central memory CD4+ T cells from blood. The receptor set was obtained from a man between 25 and 39 years old with type 1 diabetes. CDR3s leave out the opening cysteine and the closing phenylalanine or tryptophan. Fields, in order: J gene, V gene, CDR3 protein.

j_gene: TRBJ1-1; v_gene: TRBV5-8; CDR3aa: ASSPQTGWNTEAF
j_gene: TRBJ1-5; v_gene: TRBV19; CDR3aa: ASSRDRGRVNQPQH
j_gene: TRBJ2-3; v_gene: TRBV5-4; CDR3aa: ASSSNRGESTDTQY
j_gene: TRBJ2-7; v_gene: TRBV2; CDR3aa: ASSENLAVEQY
j_gene: TRBJ2-3; v_gene: TRBV5-1; CDR3aa: ASSLEVAGGPNTQY
j_gene: TRBJ2-7; v_gene: TRBV7-9; CDR3aa: ASSKGQNSYEQY
j_gene: TRBJ2-1; v_gene: TRBV4-2; CDR3aa: ASSQESTSGLGNEQF
j_gene: TRBJ2-7; v_gene: TRBV6-5; CDR3aa: ASRSDPGWIYEQY
j_gene: TRBJ2-2; v_gene: TRBV7-9; CDR3aa: ASSVGQGNTGELF
j_gene: TRBJ2-7; v_gene: TRBV7-8; CDR3aa: ASSQVMRGSSYEQY
j_gene: TRBJ1-5; v_gene: TRBV6-5; CDR3aa: AIKGERRSNQPQH
j_gene: TRBJ2-1; v_gene: TRBV19; CDR3aa: ASSPGQYNEQF
j_gene: TRBJ1-1; v_gene: TRBV11-2; CDR3aa: ASSLQGGSTEAF
j_gene: TRBJ1-2; v_gene: TRBV20-1; CDR3aa: SASGDGYT
j_gene: TRBJ1-1; v_gene: TRBV25-1; CDR3aa: ASSDPQSQGRVTEAF
j_gene: TRBJ2-1; v_gene: TRBV5-1; CDR3aa: ASSLGSGSYNEQF
j_gene: TRBJ1-5; v_gene: TRBV29-1; CDR3aa: SVGEGLSSNQPQH
j_gene: TRBJ2-5; v_gene: TRBV5-5; CDR3aa: ASSPRGQDQETQY
j_gene: TRBJ2-5; v_gene: TRBV5-4; CDR3aa: ASSSRTSGGETQY
j_gene: TRBJ1-2; v_gene: TRBV4-1; CDR3aa: ASSLQTGGGYGYT
j_gene: TRBJ2-7; v_gene: TRBV18; CDR3aa: ASSPPSGTGTYEQY
j_gene: TRBJ1-6; v_gene: TRBV6-5; CDR3aa: ASSYSIGTDGSPLH
j_gene: TRBJ2-1; v_gene: TRBV7-2; CDR3aa: ASSLRGQRSEQF
j_gene: TRBJ2-1; v_gene: TRBV5-4; CDR3aa: ASSLVGGGGNEQF
j_gene: TRBJ1-2; v_gene: TRBV9; CDR3aa: ASSASGHNYGYT
j_gene: TRBJ2-1; v_gene: TRBV7-8; CDR3aa: ASSFLRWERGSSYNEQF
j_gene: TRBJ1-1; v_gene: TRBV12-5; CDR3aa: ASGLREVNTEAF
j_gene: TRBJ2-7; v_gene: TRBV7-3; CDR3aa: ASSIAGGPYEQY
j_gene: TRBJ2-7; v_gene: TRBV18; CDR3aa: ASSSGLGNEQY
j_gene: TRBJ1-2; v_gene: TRBV5-1; CDR3aa: ASRPLGQGEGYT
j_gene: TRBJ1-6; v_gene: TRBV18; CDR3aa: ASRTDRESPLH
j_gene: TRBJ1-1; v_gene: TRBV19; CDR3aa: ASLSGQGYTEAF
j_gene: TRBJ2-2; v_gene: TRBV9; CDR3aa: ASSSPTTLAGPPRELF
j_gene: TRBJ1-4; v_gene: TRBV29-1; CDR3aa: SVTPPGQGALSEKLF
j_gene: TRBJ1-1; v_gene: TRBV7-8; CDR3aa: ASSLHRLPLHNTEAF
j_gene: TRBJ2-7; v_gene: TRBV28; CDR3aa: ASSLRASGSYEQY
j_gene: TRBJ2-3; v_gene: TRBV28; CDR3aa: ASSLNRRGAADTQY
j_gene: TRBJ2-1; v_gene: TRBV7-9; CDR3aa: ASRPHSVGEQF
j_gene: TRBJ2-2; v_gene: TRBV4-2; CDR3aa: ASSQARQGAYGPGELF
j_gene: TRBJ2-7; v_gene: TRBV6-5; CDR3aa: ASSYVGTAMAEQY
j_gene: TRBJ1-2; v_gene: TRBV6-5; CDR3aa: ASARGDYGYT